This TCR beta chain was obtained from a study of blood T cell repertoires in COVID-19. Looking at the study overall: Whether acute or convalescent, the COVID-19 samples came from the United States, Italy and Spain.

TCRdb's copy holds only in-frame clones and misses some; the assay was immunoSEQ multiplex PCR. Found here are about 240,000 clones, approximately 83% of them singletons; the top ten hold about 2%. The germline V gene has CDR1 LNHDA and CDR2 SQIVND (reference sequence). The length of the CDR3 is 16 residues. V lost 6 bases, J lost 3 bases, and 10 bases stayed unmatched. The genes are TRBV19 and TRBJ1-3, with 8 bases fitting TRBD1. This sequence originates from a man aged 25-45 years who had recovered from COVID-19. Sequencing was done on a sample of peripheral blood. In DNA form, the CDR3 reads TGTGCCAGTAGCCTCAAGCAGGGGGCACTTGGAAACACCATATATTTT. This gives the protein CASSLKQGALGNTIYF.